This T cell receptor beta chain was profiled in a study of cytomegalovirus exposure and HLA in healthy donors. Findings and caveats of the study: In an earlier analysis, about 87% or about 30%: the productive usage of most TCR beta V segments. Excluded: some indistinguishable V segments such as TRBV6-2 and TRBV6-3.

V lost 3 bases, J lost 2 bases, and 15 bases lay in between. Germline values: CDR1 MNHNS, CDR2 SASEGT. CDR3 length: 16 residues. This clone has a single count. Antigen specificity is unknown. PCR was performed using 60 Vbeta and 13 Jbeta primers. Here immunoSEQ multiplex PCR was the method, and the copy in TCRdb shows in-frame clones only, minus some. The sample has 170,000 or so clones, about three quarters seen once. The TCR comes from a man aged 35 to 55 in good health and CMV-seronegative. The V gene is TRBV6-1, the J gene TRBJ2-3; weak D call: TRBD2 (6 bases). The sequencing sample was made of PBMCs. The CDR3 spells CASSELVAAYTDTQYF. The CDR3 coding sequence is TGTGCCAGCAGTGAGTTAGTAGCGGCCTACACAGATACGCAGTATTTT.